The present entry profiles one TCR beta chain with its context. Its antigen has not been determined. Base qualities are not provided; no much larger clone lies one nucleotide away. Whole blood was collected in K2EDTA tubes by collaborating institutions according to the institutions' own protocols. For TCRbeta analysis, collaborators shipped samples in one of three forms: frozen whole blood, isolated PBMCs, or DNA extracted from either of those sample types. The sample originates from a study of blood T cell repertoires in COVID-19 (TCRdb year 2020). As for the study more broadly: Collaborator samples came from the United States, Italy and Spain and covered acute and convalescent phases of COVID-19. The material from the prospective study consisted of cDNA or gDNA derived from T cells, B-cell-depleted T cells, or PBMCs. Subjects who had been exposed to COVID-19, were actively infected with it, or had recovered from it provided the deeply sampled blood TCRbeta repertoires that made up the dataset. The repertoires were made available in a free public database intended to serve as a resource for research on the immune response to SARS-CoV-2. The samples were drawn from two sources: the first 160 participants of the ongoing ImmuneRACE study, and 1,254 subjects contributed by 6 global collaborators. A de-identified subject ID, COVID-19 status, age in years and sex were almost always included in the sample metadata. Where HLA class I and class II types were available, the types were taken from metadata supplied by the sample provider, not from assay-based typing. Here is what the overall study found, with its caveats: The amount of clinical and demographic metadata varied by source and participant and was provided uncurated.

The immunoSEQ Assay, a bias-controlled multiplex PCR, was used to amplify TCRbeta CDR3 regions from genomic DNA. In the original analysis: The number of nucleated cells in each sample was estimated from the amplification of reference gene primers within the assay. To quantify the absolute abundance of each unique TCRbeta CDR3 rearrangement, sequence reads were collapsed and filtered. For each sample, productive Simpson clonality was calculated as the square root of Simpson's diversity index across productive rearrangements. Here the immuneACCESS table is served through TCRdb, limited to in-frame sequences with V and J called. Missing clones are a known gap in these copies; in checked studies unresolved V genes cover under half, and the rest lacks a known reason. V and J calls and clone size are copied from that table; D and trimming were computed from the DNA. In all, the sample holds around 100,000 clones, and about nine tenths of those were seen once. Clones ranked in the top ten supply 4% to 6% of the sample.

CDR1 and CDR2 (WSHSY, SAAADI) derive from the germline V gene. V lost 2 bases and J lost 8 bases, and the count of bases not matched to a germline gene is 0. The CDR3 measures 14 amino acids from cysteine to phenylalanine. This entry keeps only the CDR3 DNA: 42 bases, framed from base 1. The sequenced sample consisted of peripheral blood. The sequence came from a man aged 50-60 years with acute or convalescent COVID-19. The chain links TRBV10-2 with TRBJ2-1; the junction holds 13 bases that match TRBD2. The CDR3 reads CASSETSGRDEQFF. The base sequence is TGCGCCAGCAGTGAGACTAGCGGGAGGGATGAGCAGTTCTTC.